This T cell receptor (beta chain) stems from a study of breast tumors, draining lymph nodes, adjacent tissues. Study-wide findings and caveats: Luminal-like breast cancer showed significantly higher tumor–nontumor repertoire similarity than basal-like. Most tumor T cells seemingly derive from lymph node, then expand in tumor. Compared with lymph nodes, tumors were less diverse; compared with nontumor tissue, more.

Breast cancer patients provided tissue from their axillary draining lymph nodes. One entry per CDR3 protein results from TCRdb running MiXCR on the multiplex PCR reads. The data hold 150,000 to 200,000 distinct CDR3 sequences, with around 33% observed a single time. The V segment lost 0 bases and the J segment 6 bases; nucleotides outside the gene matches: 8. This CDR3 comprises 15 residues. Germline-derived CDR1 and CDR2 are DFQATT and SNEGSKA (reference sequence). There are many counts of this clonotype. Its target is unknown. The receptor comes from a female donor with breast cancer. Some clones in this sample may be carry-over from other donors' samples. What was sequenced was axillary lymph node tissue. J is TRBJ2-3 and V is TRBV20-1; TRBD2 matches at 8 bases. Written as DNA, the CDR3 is TGCAGTGCTAGAGATCCGACGGGGGGGCGGGATACGCAGTATTTT. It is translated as CSARDPTGGRDTQYF.